Following are 29 T cell receptor beta chains from one sample sequenced in a study of blood T cell repertoires in COVID-19. The repertoire was sequenced with immunoSEQ multiplex PCR; TCRdb's copy has only in-frame clones and lacks some. Here the sample spans a few hundred thousand clones, approximately 82% being singletons. The sequenced sample was peripheral blood. All receptors derive from a woman between 50 and 59 years old with acute or convalescent COVID-19.

A single count supports this clone. V gene TRBV19 combines with J gene TRBJ1-4, with TRBD1 matching over 10 bases. This CDR3 has 18 amino acids. The ends lost 1 base at V and 6 bases at J; junction bases unmatched: 11. The germline V gene has CDR1 LNHDA and CDR2 SQIVND (reference sequence). CDR3 nucleotides: TGTGCCAGTAGTATAGTCCCGGGACAGGGGTCGATCGATGAAAAACTGTTTTTT. Its protein is CASSIVPGQGSIDEKLFF.

This clone was detected only a few times. The DNA of the CDR3 is TGTGCCAGCAGCCAGGGACAGAATCATGAAGCTTTCTTT. This encodes CASSQGQNHEAFF. The chain carries TRBV7-2 and TRBJ1-1, with 7 bases lining up with TRBD1. Germline V gene lookup returns CDR1 SGHTA and CDR2 FQGNSA. V lost 5 bases and J lost 7; bases outside the gene matches: 7. The CDR3 consists of 13 residues.

The J gene is TRBJ1-2, the V gene TRBV18; 8 bases agree with TRBD1. V lost 3 bases and J lost 6; bases outside the gene matches: 6. The CDR3 is made up of 14 amino acids. Germline V gives CDR1 KGHSH, CDR2 LQKENI. The CDR3 DNA is TGTGCCAGCTCACCGCAGACAGGGGAGCATGGCTACACCTTC. This codes for CASSPQTGEHGYTF. The full variable domain, with the rest looked up from reference TRBV18 and TRBJ1-2, is NAGVMQNPRHLVRRRGQEARLRCSPMKGHSHVYWYRQLPEEGLKFMVYLQKENIIDESGMPKERFSAEFPKEGPSILRIQQVVRGDSAAYFCASSPQTGEHGYTFGSGTRLTVV.

This clone occurred once. This sequence joins TRBV2 and TRBJ1-2; D gene unclear. CDR1 is SNHLY and CDR2 is FYNNEI in the germline V gene. The CDR3 runs to 13 residues. Trimming left V 1 base short and J 8 bases short, with 11 bases between. The CDR3 DNA reads TGTGCCAGCAGTGAAGAGGCACAGAACGGCTACACCTTC. Translated, it gives CASSEEAQNGYTF.

The chain has TRBV14 and TRBJ2-5; TRBD2 agrees at 8 bases. Germline V gene sequence: CDR1 SGHDN, CDR2 FVKESK. The V gene end was trimmed by 6 bases and the J gene end by 1 base; junction bases not matched to a gene: 4. The length of the CDR3 is 14 residues. The chain's CDR3 is CASSRREGQETQYF. DNA for the CDR3: TGTGCCAGCAGTCGTCGGGAGGGCCAAGAGACCCAGTACTTC. The variable domain in full, with the rest retrieved from reference TRBV14 and TRBJ2-5, is EAGVTQFPSHSVIEKGQTVTLRCDPISGHDNLYWYRRVMGKEIKFLLHFVKESKQDESGMPNNRFLAERTGGTYSTLKVQPAELEDSGVYFCASSRREGQETQYFGPGTRLLVL.

J is TRBJ2-3 and V is TRBV27; 12 nucleotides align to TRBD2. CDR3 length: 15 amino acids. Losses at the gene ends were 6 bases for V and 4 bases for J; bases not matched to a gene: 5. Germline V gene data show CDR1 as MNHEY and CDR2 as SMNVEV (reference sequence). CDR3: CASSLTSGSPDTQYF. The CDR3 nucleotides are TGTGCCAGCAGCTTGACTAGCGGGAGCCCAGATACGCAGTATTTT.

The V and J genes are TRBV4-3 and TRBJ2-1; 9 bases are shared with TRBD2. The ends lost 0 bases at V and 8 bases at J; junction bases unmatched: 8. Germline CDR1 LGHNA, CDR2 YSLEER. The CDR3 consists of 16 residues. In DNA, the CDR3 is TGCGCCAGCAGCCAAGATGGAAGCGGGAGGATAGATGAGCAGTTCTTC. This sequence encodes CASSQDGSGRIDEQFF.

The rearrangement joins TRBV3-1 (or the pseudogene TRBV3-2) to TRBJ1-4; D not certain. CDR1 is LGHDT and CDR2 is YNNKEL in the germline V gene (reference sequence). The CDR3 runs 17 residues. Trimming took 0 bases from V and 2 from J, leaving 13 bases between them. In DNA form, the CDR3 reads TGTGCCAGCAGCCAAGATGGGAGGTTTCGGACTAATGAAAAACTGTTTTTT. Translation: CASSQDGRFRTNEKLFF.

This clone was picked up a small number of times. The CDR3 DNA sequence: TGTGCCAGCACCCGGGACAGGGCGTCTGAAGCTTTCTTT. Its translation is CASTRDRASEAFF. V and J are TRBV12-3 or TRBV12-4 and TRBJ1-1, with 9 bases aligning to TRBD1. J lost 6 bases, V lost 7 bases, and 6 bases had no gene match. This CDR3 region has 13 residues.

The rearrangement joins TRBV2 to TRBJ1-6; 7 positions match TRBD1. V was clipped by 5 bases and J by 10 bases; unmatched bases: 17. Germline CDR1 SNHLY, CDR2 FYNNEI. This CDR3 comprises 17 residues. The CDR3 reads CASSQNSETGFGSPLHF. The CDR3, as DNA: TGTGCCAGCAGTCAAAACAGCGAGACAGGGTTCGGCTCACCCCTCCACTTT.

This clone has a handful of counts. The chain carries TRBV2 and TRBJ2-7; 8 bases are a match to TRBD1. The germline CDR1 and CDR2 sequences are SNHLY and FYNNEI. The length of the CDR3 is 13 residues. V gave up 3 bases and J gave up 6 bases; unmatched junction bases: 4. The CDR3 spells CASSDGQGREQYF. In nucleotides, the CDR3 is TGTGCCAGCAGTGATGGACAGGGACGCGAGCAGTACTTC.

The rearrangement links TRBV3-1 (or the pseudogene TRBV3-2) to TRBJ1-3, with D uncertain. There are 15 residues in the CDR3. Germline-derived CDR1 and CDR2 are LGHDT and YNNKEL (reference sequence). Trimming removed 1 base at V and 0 bases at J, with 7 bases between. CDR3 loop: CASSQGRYSGNTIYF. CDR3 in DNA: TGTGCCAGCAGCCAAGGCAGATACTCTGGAAACACCATATATTTT.

V is TRBV6-5 and J is TRBJ2-3; the match to TRBD1 covers 7 bases. J gave up 2 bases and V 10 bases, and 6 bases lay outside the gene matches. CDR3 size: 13 residues. Germline CDR1 is MNHEY and CDR2 is SVGAGI. The CDR3, as DNA: TGTGCCACCAGACAGGGAGTCACAGATACGCAGTATTTT. Its protein product is CATRQGVTDTQYF.

V is TRBV7-2 and J is TRBJ2-7, with TRBD2 matching 9 bases. V was clipped by 4 bases and J by 5 bases; unmatched bases: 12. This CDR3 is built from 16 residues. Germline V gives CDR1 SGHTA, CDR2 FQGNSA. The CDR3 DNA is TGTGCCAGCAGCTCCTACGCGAGCGGGAGGAGCAACGAGCAGTACTTC. This gives the protein CASSSYASGRSNEQYF.

The V gene is TRBV18, the J gene TRBJ1-1; TRBD1 aligns across 8 bases. V trimming: 3 bases; J trimming: 3 bases; junction bases outside the gene matches: 6. CDR1 and CDR2 (germline): KGHSH, LQKENI. The CDR3 runs to 15 residues. CDR3 sequence (DNA): TGTGCCAGCTCACCCCAGGGGGCGTCGGACACTGAAGCTTTCTTT. As protein: CASSPQGASDTEAFF.

In its sample, this clone was seen a few times. V gene TRBV7-8 combines with J gene TRBJ1-1; 8 bases align to TRBD1. Germline trimming cut 3 bases from V and 5 bases from J; bases unmatched to any gene: 8. The germline CDR1 and CDR2 sequences are SGHVS and FQNEAQ. This CDR3 has 15 residues. The CDR3 DNA is TGTGCCAGCAGCTTGCCCAGGACAGGGAATACTGAAGCTTTCTTT. It encodes CASSLPRTGNTEAFF.

The CDR3 protein is CASSYSLEATEAFF. The CDR3 DNA is TGTGCCAGCAGTTACTCGTTGGAGGCAACTGAAGCTTTCTTT. V gene TRBV6-2 or TRBV6-3 combines with J gene TRBJ1-1; D uncertain. The CDR3 totals 14 residues. V shed 0 bases and J shed 5 bases, with 10 bases lying between them. Germline V lookup: CDR1 MNHEY, CDR2 SVGEGT.

This clone was seen just once. This sequence joins TRBV20-1 and TRBJ2-1, with unresolved D. Trimming cost V 3 bases and J 4 bases, with 7 bases left between them. CDR1 DFQATT and CDR2 SNEGSKA come from the germline V gene (reference sequence). This CDR3 region has 12 residues. The DNA of the CDR3 is TGCAGTGCTAGTCCCCGGTACAATGAGCAGTTCTTC. This translates into CSASPRYNEQFF.

The rearrangement links TRBV5-1 to TRBJ2-7, with D uncertain. Germline V gives CDR1 SGHRS, CDR2 YFSETQ. The length of the CDR3 is 14 residues. Trimming took off 0 bases at V and 0 bases at J, with 7 bases between the two ends. In DNA, the CDR3 is TGCGCCAGCAGCTTGGGCCTAGGCTCCTACGAGCAGTACGTC. Translating it yields CASSLGLGSYEQYV.

The CDR3, as DNA: TGCGCCAGCAAAGACGGGACAGGGGAAAATGAAAAACTGTTTTTT. This translates into CASKDGTGENEKLFF. The chain links TRBV5-1 to TRBJ1-4, with 10 positions matching TRBD1. The CDR3 totals 15 residues. With V trimmed by 6 bases and J by 5 bases, 7 bases remained unmatched. Germline CDR1 and CDR2: SGHRS and YFSETQ.

The rearrangement uses TRBV14 and TRBJ2-3; TRBD2 aligns across 7 bases. The V gene end was trimmed by 4 bases and the J gene end by 2 bases; junction bases not matched to a gene: 18. Germline values: CDR1 SGHDN, CDR2 FVKESK. CDR3 size: 19 residues. CDR3 in DNA: TGTGCCAGCAGCCGAGACAGAGGTAGCGGGCGATACCACACAGATACGCAGTATTTT. Protein sequence: CASSRDRGSGRYHTDTQYF.

This clone has more than one count but fewer than ten. The CDR3 DNA sequence: TGTGCCACCTCCGGGGGGAACTATGGCTACACCTTC. It is translated as CATSGGNYGYTF. The chain couples TRBV10-3 to TRBJ1-2; D may be TRBD1 (5 bases). The CDR3 sequence is 12 residues long. Germline lookup yields CDR1 ENHRY and CDR2 SYGVKD. V lost 10 bases and J 2 bases, leaving 11 bases between the germline ends.

The chain links TRBV11-3 to TRBJ2-1, with a possible D match to TRBD1 (5 bases). The CDR3 consists of 14 residues. V was pared by 5 bases and J by 1 base, with 9 bases between. Germline CDR1 and CDR2: SGHNT and YENEEA. Here the CDR3 DNA reads TGTGCCAGCAGCCGCTCAGGGTCCTACAATGAGCAGTTCTTC. As protein: CASSRSGSYNEQFF.

The chain joins TRBV6-2 or TRBV6-3 to TRBJ2-7; 7 bases line up with TRBD1. CDR3 length equals 14 residues. Trimming cost V 2 bases and J 1 base; bases outside gene matches: 2. Per the germline V gene, CDR1 is MNHEY and CDR2 is SVGEGT. Written as DNA, the CDR3 is TGTGCCAGCAGTTACCGGGACAGATCCTACGAGCAGTACTTC. It encodes CASSYRDRSYEQYF.

This chain connects TRBV7-3 to TRBJ2-3; 8 bases are shared with TRBD2. Trimming removed 3 bases from V and 4 bases from J; junction bases left unmatched: 12. Germline V CDR1 and CDR2: SGHTA, FQGTGA. The CDR3 spans 17 residues. CDR3 DNA sequence: TGTGCCAGCAGCTTGGGTGGCGCGGGAGGTCGGGCAGATACGCAGTATTTT. Translating it yields CASSLGGAGGRADTQYF.

The chain couples TRBV19 to TRBJ1-1, with D unclear. V gave up 1 base and J gave up 4 bases, with 10 bases separating them. This CDR3 is built from 14 residues. Germline V gene sequence: CDR1 LNHDA, CDR2 SQIVND (reference sequence). CDR3 loop: CASSIVSDSTEAFF. CDR3 coding DNA: TGTGCCAGTAGTATAGTTTCCGATAGCACTGAAGCTTTCTTT.

V usage is TRBV19 and J usage is TRBJ1-2, with TRBD1 identical over 10 bases. The CDR3 is 16 residues long. CDR1 is LNHDA, CDR2 SQIVND, per germline (reference sequence). Unmatched junction bases numbered 8, after V lost 5 bases and J lost 2 bases. The CDR3 spells CASSASGTGVNYGYTF. DNA of the CDR3: TGTGCCAGTAGTGCATCCGGGACAGGGGTGAACTATGGCTACACCTTC. The whole variable domain, filled in from reference TRBV19 and TRBJ1-2, reads DGGITQSPKYLFRKEGQNVTLSCEQNLNHDAMYWYRQDPGQGLRLIYYSQIVNDFQKGDIAEGYSVSREKKESFPLTVTSAQKNPTAFYLCASSASGTGVNYGYTFGSGTRLTVV.

The J gene is TRBJ2-5, the V gene TRBV6-5; possible D gene TRBD2, 6 bases. Trimming removed 6 bases from V and 0 bases from J, with 14 bases in between. Germline-derived CDR1 and CDR2 are MNHEY and SVGAGI. The CDR3 is made up of 15 amino acids. CDR3 DNA: TGTGCCAGCAGCGTGCCCCGGGACTACCAAGAGACCCAGTACTTC. Its translation is CASSVPRDYQETQYF.

The chain couples TRBV9 to TRBJ2-2, with D maybe TRBD2 (5 bases). CDR1 is SGDLS and CDR2 is YYNGEE in the germline V gene. V lost 4 bases to trimming and J lost 1 base, with 11 bases between them. The CDR3 spans 15 residues. The CDR3 is CASSLGLLNTGELFF. The DNA for the CDR3 is TGTGCCAGCAGCCTTGGACTCCTGAACACCGGGGAGCTGTTTTTT. Drawing the rest from reference TRBV9 and TRBJ2-2, the complete variable domain is DSGVTQTPKHLITATGQRVTLRCSPRSGDLSVYWYQQSLDQGLQFLIQYYNGEERAKGNILERFSAQQFPDLHSELNLSSLELGDSALYFCASSLGLLNTGELFFGEGSRLTVL.